The 6 T cell receptor beta chains below all came from one sample that was sequenced in a study of blood T cell repertoires in COVID-19. Profiled with immunoSEQ multiplex PCR; TCRdb holds only in-frame clones, not every one. Here the sample spans about 68,000 clones, 60% to 85% being singletons. Source material: peripheral blood. The receptors were sampled from a human donor in a cohort sampled during active COVID-19.

The chain is built from TRBV4-1 and TRBJ1-5; 8 bases align to TRBD1. V gave up 6 bases and J gave up 7 bases; unmatched junction bases: 8. CDR1 and CDR2 (germline): MGHRA, YSYEKL. CDR3 length: 14 amino acids. The CDR3 DNA is TGCGCCAGCAGTTCTGGACAGGGCGGCCAGCCCCAGCATTTT. This translates into CASSSGQGGQPQHF.

This chain connects TRBV6-1 to TRBJ2-1, with TRBD1 as a possible D gene (5 bases). This CDR3 spans 12 amino acids. The germline CDR1 and CDR2 sequences are MNHNS and SASEGT. V was cut by 1 base and J by 10 bases, with 8 bases left in between. CDR3 sequence (DNA): TGTGCCAGCAGTGAAGTTGCAGGGGAGCAGTTCTTC. Residues: CASSEVAGEQFF.

The chain links TRBV27 to TRBJ1-2; 8 bases fit TRBD1. CDR3 length: 16 amino acids. Germline CDR1 and CDR2: MNHEY and SMNVEV (reference sequence). The V segment lost 5 bases and the J segment 8 bases; nucleotides outside the gene matches: 16. The CDR3 DNA is TGTGCCAGCAGTCCCTACCGGGACAGGAGGCGGAGGGGCTACACCTTC. Protein sequence: CASSPYRDRRRRGYTF.

The gene calls are TRBV6-5 and TRBJ2-7; TRBD2 matches 7 bases. CDR3 length equals 13 residues. Germline CDR1 reads MNHEY; CDR2 reads SVGAGI. V shed 6 bases, J shed 2 bases, and the junction held 4 bases outside the gene matches. The CDR3 bases are TGTGCCAGCAGCCCCGCGGGGGCCTACGAGCAGTACTTC. Translating gives CASSPAGAYEQYF.

The chain links TRBV28 to TRBJ2-3, with 7 bases aligning to TRBD2. V dropped 7 bases and J dropped 1; count of bases not matched to a gene: 14. Germline V lookup: CDR1 MDHEN, CDR2 SYDVKM. The CDR3 covers 17 residues. This CDR3 is CASTGPPSGGGTDTQYF. The CDR3 DNA reads TGTGCCAGCACCGGGCCCCCTAGCGGAGGAGGCACAGATACGCAGTATTTT.

The J gene is TRBJ2-7, the V gene TRBV13; D gene uncertain. Trimming pared 0 bases from V and 5 bases from J, leaving 14 bases between. The germline CDR1 and CDR2 sequences are PRHDT and FYEKMQ (reference sequence). This CDR3 has 15 amino acids. The CDR3: CASSLGLQEVNEQYF. The CDR3, as DNA: TGTGCCAGCAGCTTAGGGTTGCAAGAGGTTAACGAGCAGTACTTC.